The T cell receptor beta chain under discussion was sequenced for a study of shared clonotypes between healthy human individuals. Findings and caveats of the study: Estimated clonotype richness was generally higher in naive than memory subsets. The study found lower generation probabilities in non-shared clonotypes than in those shared by all four donors.

The donors were adults (healthy and HIV-negative) with no recent acute infections or vaccinations. CD45RO+ cells and CCR7-negative CD45RA+ TemRA cells were combined as CD8 memory. This clone was counted a few times. Its antigen is not identified. Clones were read by immunoSEQ multiplex PCR, and TCRdb kept only the in-frame ones, dropping some. The repertoire has approximately 640,000 clones, 80% to 95% of them found once; the top ten carry roughly 36%. V was cut by 1 base and J by 4 bases, with 7 bases left in between. The CDR3 runs to 13 residues. CDR1 MGHRA and CDR2 YSYEKL come from the germline V gene.

Input material: memory CD8+ T cells from PBMCs. As for subset: CD45RO+ cells pooled with CCR7-negative TemRA cells. The chain has TRBV4-1 and TRBJ1-2; D call uncertain. The TCR was taken from a man between 18 and 35 years old in good health. Some clones in this sample may be carry-over from other donors' samples. The CDR3 is CASSQGNSYGYTF. The CDR3 DNA reads TGCGCCAGCAGCCAAGGGAACAGCTATGGCTACACCTTC.